These T cell receptor beta chains were read from a single sample in a study of T cell clones after liver transplantation. Method: immunoSEQ multiplex PCR; TCRdb's copy keeps in-frame clones and lacks some. The repertoire holds just under 60,000 clones, with less than 85% as singletons. Sequencing used CD4+ T cells from blood, obtained at the approximately 16-month timepoint. The receptors originated from a human patient who received a liver transplant. A share of the T cells may be of graft donor origin. Each CDR3 is given with its conserved first and last residue. Each record gives: D gene, V gene, J gene, clone size, CDR3 DNA, CDR3 protein. The D gene is left open where the match is weak. Clone size, where shown, is once, few, many, or a class for clones that have expanded.

d_gene: TRBD1; v_gene: TRBV29-1; j_gene: TRBJ1-4; abundance: few; CDR3nt: TGCAGCGTCCAAATACAGGGGGCCCGAAATGAAAAACTGTTTTTT; CDR3aa: CSVQIQGARNEKLFF
d_gene: NA; v_gene: TRBV30; j_gene: TRBJ1-1; abundance: NA; CDR3nt: TGTGCCTGGAGGTTGGGCGCGGGCACTGAAGCTTTCTTT; CDR3aa: CAWRLGAGTEAFF
d_gene: TRBD2; v_gene: TRBV2; j_gene: TRBJ2-3; abundance: NA; CDR3nt: TGTGCCACTGCGGGAGCGAGCACAGATACGCAGTATTTT; CDR3aa: CATAGASTDTQYF
d_gene: NA; v_gene: TRBV5-6; j_gene: TRBJ1-4; abundance: NA; CDR3nt: TGTGCCAGCAGCTTGAGAGTCGCAACTAATGAAAAACTGTTTTTT; CDR3aa: CASSLRVATNEKLFF
d_gene: NA; v_gene: TRBV18; j_gene: TRBJ1-2; abundance: NA; CDR3nt: TGTGCCAGCTCACCACCGTTAGTAAGCAGTATCGCCTTC; CDR3aa: CASSPPLVSSIAF
d_gene: TRBD2; v_gene: TRBV28; j_gene: TRBJ2-5; abundance: NA; CDR3nt: TGTGCCAGCATCAGTAGCGGGGGGCCACAAGAGACCCAGTACTTC; CDR3aa: CASISSGGPQETQYF
d_gene: NA; v_gene: TRBV18; j_gene: TRBJ1-1; abundance: once; CDR3nt: TGTGCCAGCTCACCACAACAGGACACTGAAGCTTTCTTT; CDR3aa: CASSPQQDTEAFF
d_gene: TRBD1; v_gene: TRBV19; j_gene: TRBJ2-1; abundance: few; CDR3nt: TGTGCCAGTACCCAGGACAGGGGCTACTACAATGAGCAGTTCTTC; CDR3aa: CASTQDRGYYNEQFF
d_gene: NA; v_gene: TRBV29-1; j_gene: TRBJ2-6; abundance: once; CDR3nt: TGCAGCGTTGTGACGTCTGGGGCCAACGTCCTGACTTTC; CDR3aa: CSVVTSGANVLTF
d_gene: TRBD1; v_gene: TRBV7-2; j_gene: TRBJ1-4; abundance: NA; CDR3nt: TGTGCCAGCAGCCAGGGACAGGGTCGGGAAAAACTGTTTTTT; CDR3aa: CASSQGQGREKLFF
d_gene: NA; v_gene: TRBV6-1; j_gene: TRBJ2-5; abundance: NA; CDR3nt: TGTGCCAGCAGTGAATATGTAGCCTTTCAAGAGACCCAGTACTTC; CDR3aa: CASSEYVAFQETQYF
d_gene: NA; v_gene: TRBV7-9; j_gene: TRBJ1-4; abundance: NA; CDR3nt: TGTGCCAGCAGCGTAGTAGGGGGTTCGGGAGAAAAACTGTTTTTT; CDR3aa: CASSVVGGSGEKLFF
d_gene: TRBD2; v_gene: TRBV4-2; j_gene: TRBJ2-3; abundance: NA; CDR3nt: TGTGCCAGCAGCCAAGAGAATAGCGGGGGGGCCCAAGATACGCAGTATTTT; CDR3aa: CASSQENSGGAQDTQYF
d_gene: NA; v_gene: TRBV7-2; j_gene: TRBJ1-1; abundance: medium-sized; CDR3nt: TGTGCCAGCAGCTTAGAGGCTCCGAACACTGAAGCTTTCTTT; CDR3aa: CASSLEAPNTEAFF
d_gene: NA; v_gene: TRBV6-1; j_gene: TRBJ1-5; abundance: NA; CDR3nt: TGTGCCAGCAGCCTCAGGGTCCCCAGCAATCAGCCCCAGCATTTT; CDR3aa: CASSLRVPSNQPQHF
d_gene: NA; v_gene: TRBV4-3; j_gene: TRBJ1-2; abundance: NA; CDR3nt: TGCGCCAGCAGCCAAGATTTGCCTATGGGGCAGGGCATTGGCGGCTACACCTTC; CDR3aa: CASSQDLPMGQGIGGYTF
d_gene: NA; v_gene: TRBV29-1; j_gene: TRBJ2-6; abundance: NA; CDR3nt: TGCAGCGTTGAAAGAGGGGATGGGGCCAACGTCCTGACTTTC; CDR3aa: CSVERGDGANVLTF
d_gene: NA; v_gene: TRBV7-2; j_gene: TRBJ1-1; abundance: NA; CDR3nt: TGTGCCAGCAGCTTAGTGCCGGGAAACACTGAAGCTTTCTTT; CDR3aa: CASSLVPGNTEAFF
d_gene: NA; v_gene: TRBV29-1; j_gene: TRBJ2-5; abundance: few; CDR3nt: TGCAGCATGATTGGTCCGTTATCCCCCGAGACCCAGTACTTC; CDR3aa: CSMIGPLSPETQYF
d_gene: NA; v_gene: TRBV19; j_gene: TRBJ1-2; abundance: NA; CDR3nt: TGTGCCAGTAGTATGCGTCAGGGCGGTAGCGGCTACACCTTC; CDR3aa: CASSMRQGGSGYTF
d_gene: TRBD1; v_gene: TRBV6-1; j_gene: TRBJ1-2; abundance: NA; CDR3nt: TGTGCCAGCAGTCTGATGGACAGGGACTATGGCTACACCTTC; CDR3aa: CASSLMDRDYGYTF
d_gene: NA; v_gene: TRBV9; j_gene: TRBJ2-5; abundance: once; CDR3nt: TGTGCCAGCAGCGTAGAGGCAACCGGGACCCAGTACTTC; CDR3aa: CASSVEATGTQYF
d_gene: NA; v_gene: TRBV29-1; j_gene: TRBJ1-1; abundance: NA; CDR3nt: TGCAGCGTTTACCCGGACGATCCTTGGAACACTGAAGCTTTCTTT; CDR3aa: CSVYPDDPWNTEAFF
d_gene: TRBD1; v_gene: TRBV15; j_gene: TRBJ1-5; abundance: many; CDR3nt: TGTGCCCCAGGGGGTCCCTGCAATCAGCCCCAGCATTTT; CDR3aa: CAPGGPCNQPQHF
d_gene: TRBD1; v_gene: TRBV10-3; j_gene: TRBJ1-4; abundance: NA; CDR3nt: TGTGCCATTAGGGACAGGGGCAATGAAAAACTGTTTTTT; CDR3aa: CAIRDRGNEKLFF
d_gene: TRBD1; v_gene: TRBV6-1; j_gene: TRBJ1-3; abundance: few; CDR3nt: TGTGCCAGCAGTGTCGTACAGGGGATAACTGGAAACACCATATATTTT; CDR3aa: CASSVVQGITGNTIYF
d_gene: TRBD1; v_gene: TRBV10-1; j_gene: TRBJ2-1; abundance: NA; CDR3nt: TGCGCCAGCAGTGGGACAGGGATGAACCTAAATGAGCAGTTCTTC; CDR3aa: CASSGTGMNLNEQFF
d_gene: NA; v_gene: TRBV7-9; j_gene: TRBJ2-1; abundance: NA; CDR3nt: TGTGCCAGCAGCCTCAGGGACCTGTCACTTAATGAGCAGTTCTTC; CDR3aa: CASSLRDLSLNEQFF
d_gene: NA; v_gene: TRBV5-1; j_gene: TRBJ2-5; abundance: NA; CDR3nt: TGCGCCAGCAGCTTGGGGGTTGGGGCCCAAGAGACCCAGTACTTC; CDR3aa: CASSLGVGAQETQYF
d_gene: NA; v_gene: TRBV6-5; j_gene: TRBJ1-5; abundance: NA; CDR3nt: TGTGCCAGCAGTTTTGGTATCCGGGAACAGCCCCAGCATTTT; CDR3aa: CASSFGIREQPQHF
d_gene: TRBD1; v_gene: TRBV30; j_gene: TRBJ1-6; abundance: NA; CDR3nt: TGTGCCTGGAGGACAGGGCCGGATTCACCCCTCCACTTT; CDR3aa: CAWRTGPDSPLHF
d_gene: NA; v_gene: TRBV7-2; j_gene: TRBJ1-2; abundance: NA; CDR3nt: TGTGCCAGCAGCTTAGCTGGGGCTGACTATGGCTACACCTTC; CDR3aa: CASSLAGADYGYTF
d_gene: NA; v_gene: TRBV19; j_gene: TRBJ1-1; abundance: once; CDR3nt: TGTGCCAGTAGTCCGGGACGAAGCAACACTGAAGCTTTCTTT; CDR3aa: CASSPGRSNTEAFF
d_gene: NA; v_gene: TRBV7-9; j_gene: TRBJ2-7; abundance: NA; CDR3nt: TGTGCCAGCAGCTCAGCGAGGGCCCCCTTAGGATACTTC; CDR3aa: CASSSARAPLGYF
d_gene: TRBD1; v_gene: TRBV10-3; j_gene: TRBJ1-5; abundance: NA; CDR3nt: TGTGCCATCAGTGGACAGGGGTTTGATCAGCCCCAGCATTTT; CDR3aa: CAISGQGFDQPQHF
d_gene: NA; v_gene: TRBV29-1; j_gene: TRBJ2-1; abundance: NA; CDR3nt: TGCAGCGTTGAGGGGGTGTCGGGGAATGAGCAGTTCTTC; CDR3aa: CSVEGVSGNEQFF
d_gene: TRBD1; v_gene: TRBV19; j_gene: TRBJ1-4; abundance: NA; CDR3nt: TGTGCCAGTAAACCGGGACAGGGTTCTAATGAAAAACTGTTTTTT; CDR3aa: CASKPGQGSNEKLFF
d_gene: NA; v_gene: TRBV7-8; j_gene: TRBJ2-5; abundance: few; CDR3nt: TGTGCCAGCAGCTCACGACAGCCCGGGGAGACCCAGTACTTC; CDR3aa: CASSSRQPGETQYF
d_gene: TRBD1; v_gene: TRBV2; j_gene: TRBJ1-4; abundance: NA; CDR3nt: TGTGCCAGCAGTTCCGGGACAGGGAAGGTGAAACTGTTTTTT; CDR3aa: CASSSGTGKVKLFF
d_gene: NA; v_gene: TRBV21-1; j_gene: TRBJ1-2; abundance: NA; CDR3nt: TGTGCCAGCCCCCACGGACCCATCGCTAACTATGGCTACACCTTC; CDR3aa: CASPHGPIANYGYTF